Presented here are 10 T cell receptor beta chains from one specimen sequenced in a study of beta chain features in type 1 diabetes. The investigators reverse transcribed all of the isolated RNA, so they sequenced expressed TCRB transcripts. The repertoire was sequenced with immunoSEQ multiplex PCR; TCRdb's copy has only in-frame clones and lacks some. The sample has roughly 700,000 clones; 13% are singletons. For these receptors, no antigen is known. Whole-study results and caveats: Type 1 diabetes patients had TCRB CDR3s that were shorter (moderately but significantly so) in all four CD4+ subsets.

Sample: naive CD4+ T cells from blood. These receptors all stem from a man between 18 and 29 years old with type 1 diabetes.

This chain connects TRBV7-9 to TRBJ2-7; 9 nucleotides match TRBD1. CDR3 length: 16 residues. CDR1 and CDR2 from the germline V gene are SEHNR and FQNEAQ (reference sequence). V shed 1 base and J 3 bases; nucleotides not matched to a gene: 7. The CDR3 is CASSLDPGQGRYEQYF. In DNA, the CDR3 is TGTGCCAGCAGCTTAGACCCGGGACAGGGCCGCTACGAGCAGTACTTC.

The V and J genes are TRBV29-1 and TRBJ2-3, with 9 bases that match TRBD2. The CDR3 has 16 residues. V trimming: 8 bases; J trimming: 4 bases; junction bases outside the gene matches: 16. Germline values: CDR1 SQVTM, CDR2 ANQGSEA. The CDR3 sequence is CSTPAGAGGESDTQYF. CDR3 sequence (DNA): TGCAGCACACCTGCTGGAGCGGGGGGTGAATCAGATACGCAGTATTTT.

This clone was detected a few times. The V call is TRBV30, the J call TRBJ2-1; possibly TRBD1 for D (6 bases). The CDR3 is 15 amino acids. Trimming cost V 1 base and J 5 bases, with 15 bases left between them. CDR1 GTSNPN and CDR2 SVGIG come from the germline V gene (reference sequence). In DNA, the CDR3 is TGTGCCTGGAGTGGGGGCCGACAGGCCAACAATGAGCAGTTCTTC. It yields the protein CAWSGGRQANNEQFF.

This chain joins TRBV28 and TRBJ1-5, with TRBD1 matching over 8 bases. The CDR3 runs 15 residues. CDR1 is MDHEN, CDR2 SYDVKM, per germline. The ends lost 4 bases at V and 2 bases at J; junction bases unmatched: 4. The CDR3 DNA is TGTGCCAGCAGTTCGGACAGGGTTGGCAATCAGCCCCAGCATTTT. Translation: CASSSDRVGNQPQHF.

The CDR3 region has the DNA TGCAGTGCGGCAGGGACCACTGAAGCTTTCTTT. This codes for CSAAGTTEAFF. This chain connects TRBV20-1 to TRBJ1-1; D possibly corresponds to TRBD1 (5 bases). The V end lost 6 bases, the J end lost 4 bases, and 9 bases lay between the germline ends. This CDR3 region has 11 residues. From germline, CDR1 is DFQATT and CDR2 SNEGSKA (reference sequence).

CDR3 loop: CASSSRNRRSTEAFF. DNA for the CDR3: TGCGCCAGCAGCTCGCGGAATAGACGCAGCACTGAAGCTTTCTTT. The V and J genes are TRBV5-1 and TRBJ1-1; D is unresolved. The germline V and J ends were trimmed by 3 bases and 4 bases, with 16 bases remaining between them. CDR1 and CDR2 (germline): SGHRS, YFSETQ. The CDR3 has 15 amino acids.

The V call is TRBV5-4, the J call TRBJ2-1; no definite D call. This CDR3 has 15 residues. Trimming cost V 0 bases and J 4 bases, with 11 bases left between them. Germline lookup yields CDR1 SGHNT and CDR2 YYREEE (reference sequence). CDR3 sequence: CASSLDGLGYNEQFF. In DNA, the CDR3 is TGTGCCAGCAGCTTGGACGGTTTAGGATACAATGAGCAGTTCTTC.

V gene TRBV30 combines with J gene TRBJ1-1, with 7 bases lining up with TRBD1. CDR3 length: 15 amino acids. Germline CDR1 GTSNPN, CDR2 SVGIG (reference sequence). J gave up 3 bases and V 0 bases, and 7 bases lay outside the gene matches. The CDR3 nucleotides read TGTGCCTGGAGTGTACGGGGAGGGGGCCACACTGAAGCTTTCTTT. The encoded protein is CAWSVRGGGHTEAFF.

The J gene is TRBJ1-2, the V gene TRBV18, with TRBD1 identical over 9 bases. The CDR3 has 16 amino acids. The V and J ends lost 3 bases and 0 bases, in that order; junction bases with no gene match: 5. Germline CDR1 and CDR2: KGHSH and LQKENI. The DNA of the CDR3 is TGTGCCAGCTCACCCGGGACAGGGATCGCTAACTATGGCTACACCTTC. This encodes CASSPGTGIANYGYTF.

CDR3 loop: CASSLQGPIQETQYF. CDR3 nucleotides: TGTGCCAGCAGCTTACAAGGACCTATCCAAGAGACCCAGTACTTC. The chain carries TRBV5-4 and TRBJ2-5; no clear D gene. The V gene lost 2 bases and the J gene lost 1 base, with 12 bases spanning the gap. This CDR3 has 15 residues. Germline CDR1 is SGHNT and CDR2 is YYREEE (reference sequence).